The T cell receptor beta chain described here comes from a study of radiation and T cells in renal cell carcinoma. Germline values: CDR1 MNHEY, CDR2 SMNVEV (reference sequence). This CDR3 comprises 13 residues. The V end lost 6 bases, the J end lost 5 bases, and 11 bases lay between the germline ends. TCRdb keeps only in-frame clones here, not all; method: immunoSEQ multiplex PCR. The repertoire includes about 100,000 clones, about 79% of them detected once, and 7.2% sits in the top ten. Whole-study results and caveats: From baseline, blood top tumor clonotypes peaked at 2 weeks post-radiation.

Worth noting for this clone: Antigen specificity is unknown.

Time point denoted: blood 4 weeks post-SBRT, at nephrectomy. Treatment: 15 Gy SBRT to primary tumor, nephrectomy 4 weeks later. Nephrectomy followed 15 Gy stereotactic body radiation by 4 weeks. Radiation-treated patients gave blood at baseline, week 2 and week 4. Sequences were derived from blood, sampled from a patient whose treatment included radiotherapy and nephrectomy. This clonotype was sampled from a man aged 55 to 70 with renal cell carcinoma. This chain connects TRBV27 to TRBJ2-1; D unclear. CDR3 region: CASSVYSNNEQFF. In DNA, the CDR3 is TGTGCCAGCAGCGTCTACTCGAACAATGAGCAGTTCTTC.